Given below is one T cell receptor (beta chain) in context. This clonotype was seen ten or more times. It has no known antigen specificity. No base qualities exist here, and no much larger clone lies one base off it. A patient counted as having stable hyperthyroidism if there was no progression to ophthalmopathy within 18 months of follow-up. Hyperthyroidism patients were newly diagnosed, were aged 18 to 65 years, and had a disease duration under 2 months. Anyone with other autoimmune diseases, uncontrolled infections, pregnancy or lactation was excluded from the study. Diagnosis was based on clinical symptoms, serum thyroxine, TRAb, thyroid ultrasound and orbital computed tomography. PBMCs were isolated from 7.5 to 10 ml of fresh peripheral blood by Ficoll-Paque density gradient centrifugation. Total RNA was extracted with Trizol reagent and quality-checked on an Agilent 2100 Bioanalyzer. The junction carries 11 bases between V and J, which are trimmed by 10 bases and 4 bases respectively. The CDR3 starts with the cysteine, ends with the phenylalanine, and has 11 residues. CDR3 DNA only is kept here, 33 bases in frame from base 1. In the germline V gene, CDR1 corresponds to ENHRY and CDR2 to SYGVKD.

For repertoire sequencing, the TCR beta CDR3 regions were amplified from RNA transcripts. HTBI primers and the Qiagen OneStep RT-PCR kit were used in a first-round RT-PCR, which was followed by a second-round multiplex PCR, size selection and purification. Libraries were sequenced paired-end with 100 bp reads on an Illumina HiSeq2000. The authors' analysis ran thus. Reads were processed with SOAPnuke, discarding reads with adapters, uncalled bases, mean Phred below 15, or no exact constant-primer or identifier match. COPE v1.2.5 was used to merge high-quality paired reads. Each unique nucleotide sequence was treated as a clonotype, and MiTCR v1.1 was used to align the clonotypes to the IMGT TRB V, D and J references. Analysis was restricted to V-J combinations with a frequency above 0.0001, which covered 98% to 99.2% of repertoires. For each V-J combination, a TCR clonal expansion and chaos score was defined as the ratio of F50 clonal expansion to chaos observed in the TCRdist matrix. Welch's t-statistics and random forest were used to narrow the features down to around 12 V-J combinations, which were then fed into a naive Bayes classifier. The similarity between thyroid and blood repertoires was quantified using the Morisita-Horn index. TCRdb reran the public reads through fastp at Q25 and MiXCR, keeping productive beta chains. Every CDR3 protein is listed once, alongside the most common genes and DNA of its rows. The V and J calls shown here were made by TCRdb, not taken from the authors' results. The sample table records hundreds of thousands of distinct CDR3 sequences; approximately 22% of these occur just once. The top ten clones comprise 7.1% of the sample.

These data are taken from a study of Graves' ophthalmopathy and Graves' hyperthyroidism (dated by TCRdb to the late 2010s). Concerning the study at large: Peripheral blood samples were taken at the time of initial diagnosis, before any treatment was given. Following sampling, methimazole starting at 30 mg daily was administered to hyperthyroidism patients, and high-dose intravenous methylprednisolone was administered to ophthalmopathy patients. In roughly six hyperthyroidism patients, the T-cell repertoire of thyroid tissue was compared with the T-cell repertoire of blood. A discovery set of 100 patients (approximately 45 ophthalmopathy, 60 or so stable hyperthyroidism) was enrolled to explore V-J signatures distinguishing ophthalmopathy from hyperthyroidism. To tell Graves' ophthalmopathy apart from Graves' hyperthyroidism, and to predict which patients would progress to ophthalmopathy, the study relied on TCR beta repertoire signatures. The independent validation cohort included 18 to 20 hyperthyroidism patients plus 17 patients who later progressed from hyperthyroidism to ophthalmopathy. The 100 discovery patients were divided at random into training and test sets in a 7:3 ratio. In total, 135 blood samples were TCR-sequenced: under 45 ophthalmopathy, some 75 hyperthyroidism and about 17 hyperthyroidism-to-ophthalmopathy patients.

On the study overall, not on this receptor specifically: Sample size was not predetermined statistically, and investigators were not blinded to group allocation. In validation, the model predicted ophthalmopathy progression with about 70% sensitivity and roughly 78% specificity; some 13 predicted patients were CT-confirmed with GO in a median of about 6.2 months. Most expanded thyroid clonotypes with a frequency above 0.001 also appeared in blood, which suggests that blood repertoires may reflect the immune response in the thyroid. In cross-validation, the 13-signature model distinguished ophthalmopathy from stable hyperthyroidism with approximately 85% sensitivity and about 84% specificity, and in the test set the corresponding values were roughly 80% and 76%.

The rearrangement joined TRBV10-3 to TRBJ2-7; no D gene can be assigned with confidence. The source of this sequence is a woman aged 18-29 years with stable Graves' hyperthyroidism. Some clones in this sample may be carry-over from other donors' samples. Donor details come from another sample of the same person, matched by shared clones. Sequenced input: peripheral blood. The nucleotide sequence is TGTGCCACAACTCAGACATACGAGCAGTACTTC. Its translation is CATTQTYEQYF.